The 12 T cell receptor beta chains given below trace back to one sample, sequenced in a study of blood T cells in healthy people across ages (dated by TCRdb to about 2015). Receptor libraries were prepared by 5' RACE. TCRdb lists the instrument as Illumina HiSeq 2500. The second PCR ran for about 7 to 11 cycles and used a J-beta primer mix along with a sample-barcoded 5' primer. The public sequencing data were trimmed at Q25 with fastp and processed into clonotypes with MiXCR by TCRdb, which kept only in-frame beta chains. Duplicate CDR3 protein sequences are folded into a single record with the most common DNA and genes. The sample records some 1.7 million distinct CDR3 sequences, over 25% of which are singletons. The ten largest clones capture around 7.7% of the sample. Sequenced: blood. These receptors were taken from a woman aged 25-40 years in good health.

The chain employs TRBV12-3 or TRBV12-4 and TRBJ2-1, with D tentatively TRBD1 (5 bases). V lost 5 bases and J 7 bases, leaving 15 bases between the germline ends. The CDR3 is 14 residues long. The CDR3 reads CASSPEWGLNEQFF. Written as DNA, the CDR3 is TGTGCCAGCAGTCCGGAATGGGGCTTAAATGAGCAGTTCTTC.

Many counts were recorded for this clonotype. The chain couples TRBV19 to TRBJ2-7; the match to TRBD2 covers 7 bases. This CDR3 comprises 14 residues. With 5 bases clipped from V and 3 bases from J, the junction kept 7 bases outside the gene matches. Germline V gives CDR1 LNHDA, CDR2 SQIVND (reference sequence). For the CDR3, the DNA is TGTGCCAGTAGTCTCGAGGGAGGGTACTACGAGCAGTACTTC. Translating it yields CASSLEGGYYEQYF.

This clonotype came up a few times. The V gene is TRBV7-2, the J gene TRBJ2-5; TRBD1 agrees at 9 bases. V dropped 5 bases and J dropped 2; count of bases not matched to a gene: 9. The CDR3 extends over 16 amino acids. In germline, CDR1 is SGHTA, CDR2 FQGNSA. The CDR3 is CASSPSGTGPQETQYF. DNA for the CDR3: TGTGCCAGCAGCCCCTCCGGGACAGGGCCGCAAGAGACCCAGTACTTC. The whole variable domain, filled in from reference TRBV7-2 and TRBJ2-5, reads GAGVSQSPSNKVTEKGKDVELRCDPISGHTALYWYRQSLGQGLEFLIYFQGNSAPDKSGLPSDRFSAERTGGSVSTLTIQRTQQEDSAVYLCASSPSGTGPQETQYFGPGTRLLVL.

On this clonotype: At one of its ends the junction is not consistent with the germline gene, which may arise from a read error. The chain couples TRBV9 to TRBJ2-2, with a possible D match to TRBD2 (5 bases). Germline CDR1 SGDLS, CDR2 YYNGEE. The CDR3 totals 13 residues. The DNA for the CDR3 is TGTGCCAGCAGCGAGGGCCTTACCGGGGAGCGGTTTTTT. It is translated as CASSEGLTGERFF.

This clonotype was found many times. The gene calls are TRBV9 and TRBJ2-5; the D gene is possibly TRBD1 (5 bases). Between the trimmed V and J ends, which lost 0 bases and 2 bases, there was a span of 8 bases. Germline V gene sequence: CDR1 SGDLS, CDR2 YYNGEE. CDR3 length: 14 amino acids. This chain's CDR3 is CASSVGGRQETQYF. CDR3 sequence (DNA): TGTGCCAGCAGCGTAGGGGGCAGACAAGAGACCCAGTACTTC.

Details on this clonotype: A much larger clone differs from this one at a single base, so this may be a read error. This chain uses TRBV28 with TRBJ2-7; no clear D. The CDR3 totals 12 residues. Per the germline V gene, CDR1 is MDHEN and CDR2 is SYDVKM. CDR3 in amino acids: CASSETSYEQCF. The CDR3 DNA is TGTGCCAGCAGTGAGACTTCCTACGAGCAGTGCTTC.

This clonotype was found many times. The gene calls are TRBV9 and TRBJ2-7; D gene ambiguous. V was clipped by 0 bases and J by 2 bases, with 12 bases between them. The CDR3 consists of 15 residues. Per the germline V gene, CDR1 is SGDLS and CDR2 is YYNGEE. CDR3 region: CASSVDVGPTYEQYF. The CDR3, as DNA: TGTGCCAGCAGCGTAGATGTCGGCCCAACCTACGAGCAGTACTTC.

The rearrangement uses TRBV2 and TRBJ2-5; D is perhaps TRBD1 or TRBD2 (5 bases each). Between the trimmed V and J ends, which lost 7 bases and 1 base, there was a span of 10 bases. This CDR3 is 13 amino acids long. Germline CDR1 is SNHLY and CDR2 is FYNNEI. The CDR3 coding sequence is TGTGCCAGCAATGGGGACCTCCAAGAGACCCAGTACTTC. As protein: CASNGDLQETQYF. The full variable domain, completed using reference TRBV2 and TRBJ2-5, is EPEVTQTPSHQVTQMGQEVILRCVPISNHLYFYWYRQILGQKVEFLVSFYNNEISEKSEIFDDQFSVERPDGSNFTLKIRSTKLEDSAMYFCASNGDLQETQYFGPGTRLLVL.

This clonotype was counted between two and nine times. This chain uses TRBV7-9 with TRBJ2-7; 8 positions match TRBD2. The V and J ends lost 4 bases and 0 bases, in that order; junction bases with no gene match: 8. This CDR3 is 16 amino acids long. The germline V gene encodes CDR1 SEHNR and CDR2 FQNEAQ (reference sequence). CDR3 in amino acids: CASSSSASGSSYEQYF. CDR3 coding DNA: TGTGCCAGCAGCTCCTCGGCGAGCGGGAGCTCCTACGAGCAGTACTTC. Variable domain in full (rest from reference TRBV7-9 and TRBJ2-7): DTGVSQNPRHKITKRGQNVTFRCDPISEHNRLYWYRQTLGQGPEFLTYFQNEAQLEKSRLLSDRFSAERPKGSFSTLEIQRTEQGDSAMYLCASSSSASGSSYEQYFGPGTRLTVT.

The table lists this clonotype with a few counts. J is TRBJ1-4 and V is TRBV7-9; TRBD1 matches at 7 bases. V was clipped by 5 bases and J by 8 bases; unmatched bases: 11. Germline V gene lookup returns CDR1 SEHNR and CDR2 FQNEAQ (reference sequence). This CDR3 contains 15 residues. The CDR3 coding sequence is TGTGCCAGCAGCCCCGCCGGAGGGGGCGGAGAAAAACTGTTTTTT. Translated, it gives CASSPAGGGGEKLFF.

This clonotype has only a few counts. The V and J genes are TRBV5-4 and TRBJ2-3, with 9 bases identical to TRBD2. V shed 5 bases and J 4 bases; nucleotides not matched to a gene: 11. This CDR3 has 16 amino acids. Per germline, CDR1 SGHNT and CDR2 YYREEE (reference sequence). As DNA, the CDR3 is TGTGCCAGCAGACGACCAGGGACTAGCAGTGCAGATACGCAGTATTTT. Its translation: CASRRPGTSSADTQYF.

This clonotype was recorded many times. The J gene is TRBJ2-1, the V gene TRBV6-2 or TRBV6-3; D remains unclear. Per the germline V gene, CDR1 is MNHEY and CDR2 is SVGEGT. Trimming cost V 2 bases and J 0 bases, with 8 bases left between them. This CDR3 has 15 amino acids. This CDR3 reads CASSYELSSYNEQFF. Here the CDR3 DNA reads TGTGCCAGCAGTTACGAGCTGAGCTCCTACAATGAGCAGTTCTTC.